This note documents a single T cell receptor (beta chain) sequence. It lacks a known antigen. Base qualities are missing; no much larger clone stands one base away. Using the deep immunoSEQ assay, multiplex PCR amplified TCR CDR3 regions from genomic DNA. For each cell subset, the extracted genomic DNA was distributed evenly across all wells of several immunoSEQ 96-well plates, and each plate served as one replicate. For sorted subsets, each replicate PCR was loaded with 200 ng genomic DNA, equivalent to some 31,000 T cell genomes. Purified libraries were measured with a Qubit 3.0 fluorometer, size-checked on a Bioanalyzer 2100, and measured again with the KAPA Library Quantification kit. Every immunoSEQ 96-well plate was sequenced on a dedicated single-read 150-cycle Illumina NextSeq 550 flow cell. Concerning the study's data processing: Because only junctional sequences without quality scores were contained in the immunoSEQ output, filtering matching that applied to full-length reads could not be performed. To assign V/J genes and CDR3, sequences were annotated using PyIR, a Python wrapper for IgBLAST v1.9, with IMGT germline references. Any read was removed if the V/J assignment was weak (E-value above 1e-6), the CDR3 was missing, or the read contained stop codons, out-of-frame junctions, or ambiguous translated residues. V3J clonotypes were defined as sequences sharing the same inferred V gene, J gene, and CDR3 amino acid sequence. Percentage overlap between repertoires was computed as shared unique clonotypes divided by the size of the smaller repertoire. Three approaches were used to assess repertoire richness: RTK rarefaction, the Chao1 estimator, and Recon v2.1 estimates of unobserved clonotypes. Generation probabilities were computed with OLGA for all TCRbeta clonotypes obtained by the gDNA method from several donors. In its TCRdb copy, this immuneACCESS table keeps in-frame sequences only and misses some clones. Where compared with another copy, unresolved V genes explain less than half of these, and the others have no known cause. V and J calls plus clone size are reproduced from that table; the DNA served to infer D and trimming. The sample table holds 90,000 to 120,000 clones, of which about 66% were seen once. 24% of the sample is in the top ten clones.

These data are taken from a study of shared clonotypes between healthy human individuals (TCRdb year 2020). Study-level background: The cohort included a few men and a couple of women between 18 and 49 years of age. For each donor, CD4 naive and CD4 memory were each run on three plates, CD8 naive on two plates, and CD8 memory on one plate. The study deeply sequenced blood TCR repertoires of 5 or 6 healthy adults to estimate repertoire size and the extent of clonotype sharing between individuals. To increase sequencing depth and limit assay-specific biases, different laboratories used diverse techniques to prepare libraries and sequence TCR repertoires. Between about 0.94 and 8.9 billion PBMCs per donor were obtained by leukapheresis.

The donors were healthy, HIV-negative adults with no recently reported acute infections or vaccinations. Every donor was a Caucasian adult residing in Nashville, Tennessee, USA. CD8 memory samples consisted of magnetically selected CD45RO+ cells combined with CCR7-negative CD45RA+ effector memory (TemRA) cells. Blood was collected by leukapheresis, and PBMCs were isolated by Ficoll-Histopaque density gradient centrifugation and then cryopreserved in liquid nitrogen vapor phase. Analytical flow cytometry was used to check the purity and quantity of each magnetically sorted T cell population. Genomic DNA was isolated from every sorted fraction and measured by UV absorbance on a Nanodrop 2000c. The CDR3 covers 13 residues, taking in both the cysteine and the phenylalanine. The kept DNA is CDR3 alone, 39 bases in frame from the first base. V is reduced by 3 bases and J by 7 bases, leaving a spacing of 10 bases between them. Reading the germline V gene gives CDR1 MDHEN and CDR2 SYDVKM.

The paper as a whole reports these results and caveats: Approximately 4.8% of naive CD4, 3.5% of naive CD8, 2% to 2.5% of memory CD4, and 0.4% of memory CD8 clonotypes were shared across four donors. Because the study included a small number of donors, the genetic and exposure-history diversity represented was limited. Sampling was restricted to blood, and TCR repertoires in tissues likely differ from the TCR repertoires found in blood. Clonotypes shared by all four sorted-subset donors showed higher generation probabilities than non-shared clonotypes. Based on pairwise subsampling, the degree of clonotype sharing among donors was expected to be affected by sequencing depth. Rarefaction of sorted-subset datasets indicated incomplete sequencing despite the large sequencing depth. Larger estimated clonotype richness was generally found for naive subsets than for memory subsets.

The rearrangement combines TRBV28 with TRBJ1-5, with TRBD1 tentatively as D gene (5 bases match). Sequencing was done on a sample of memory CD8+ T cells sorted from blood. What this sample's cell subset or site label stands for: CD45RO+ cells pooled with CCR7-negative TemRA cells. The TCR was taken from a woman in her 30s in good health. The CDR3 reads CASSFGRDQPQHF. Read as DNA, the sequence is TGTGCCAGCAGTTTCGGCAGGGACCAGCCCCAGCATTTT.